Given below is one T cell receptor (beta chain) in context. Its antigen is still unknown. The authors loaded 150 to 250 ng DNA, around 32,000 T cell genomes, into sorted-subset replicate PCRs. Assay used: immunoSEQ multiplex PCR; TCRdb lists only in-frame clones, some missing. This table has approximately 2,200,000 clones, about 93% appearing once. The record originates from a study of shared clonotypes between healthy human individuals. Broader study findings: Sequencing of the sorted subsets was shown by rarefaction to be incomplete despite large depth. In having few donors, the study represented limited genetic and exposure-history diversity. Across several donors, naive CD4 shared around 5%, naive CD8 3.5% to 4%, memory CD4 roughly 2.1%, memory CD8 around 0.36%.

The CDR3 spans 14 residues. Germline CDR1 MNHNS, CDR2 SASEGT. Trimming cost V 7 bases and J 0 bases, with 12 bases left between them. Naive CD8 cells lacked CD45RO and underwent positive selection for CCR7, leaving out terminally differentiated effector memory CD45RA+ cells. The J gene is TRBJ1-1, the V gene TRBV6-1, with a weak D call TRBD1 (5 bases). The sequenced sample was naive CD8+ T cells from PBMCs. The sequence was obtained from a man aged 18 to 35 in good health. Some clones in this sample may be carry-over from other donors' samples. CDR3 loop: CASTLTEMNTEAFF. The CDR3 region has the DNA TGTGCCAGCACCCTGACAGAGATGAACACTGAAGCTTTCTTT.